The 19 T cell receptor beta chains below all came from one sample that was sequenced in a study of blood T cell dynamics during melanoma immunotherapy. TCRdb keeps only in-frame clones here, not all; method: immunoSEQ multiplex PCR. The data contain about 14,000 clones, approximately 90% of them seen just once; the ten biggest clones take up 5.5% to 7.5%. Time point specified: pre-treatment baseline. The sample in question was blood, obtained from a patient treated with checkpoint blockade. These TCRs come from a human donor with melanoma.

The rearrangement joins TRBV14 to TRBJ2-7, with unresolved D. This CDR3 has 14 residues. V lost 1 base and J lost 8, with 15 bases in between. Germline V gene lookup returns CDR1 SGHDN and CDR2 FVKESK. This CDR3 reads CASSQGSSNGKQYF. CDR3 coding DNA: TGTGCCAGCAGCCAAGGTTCGTCAAACGGCAAGCAGTACTTC.

The CDR3 protein is CASSLGSSGANVLTF. CDR3 nucleotides: TGTGCCAGCAGCTTAGGTAGCTCTGGGGCCAACGTCCTGACTTTC. This chain connects TRBV11-2 to TRBJ2-6, with D unresolved. V lost 1 base to trimming and J lost 0 bases, with 4 bases between them. The CDR3 length is 15 residues. The germline V gene has CDR1 SGHAT and CDR2 FQNNGV.

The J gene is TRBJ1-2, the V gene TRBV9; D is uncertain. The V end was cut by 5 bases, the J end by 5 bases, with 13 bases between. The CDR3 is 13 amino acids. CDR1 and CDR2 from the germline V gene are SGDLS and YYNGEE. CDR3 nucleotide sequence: TGTGCCAGCAGGGACTCGGAAACATATGGCTACACCTTC. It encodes CASRDSETYGYTF.

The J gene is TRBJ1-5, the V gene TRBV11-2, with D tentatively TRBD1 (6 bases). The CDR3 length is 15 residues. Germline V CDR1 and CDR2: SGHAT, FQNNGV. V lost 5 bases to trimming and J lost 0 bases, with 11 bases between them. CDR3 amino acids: CASSVGGFSNQPQHF. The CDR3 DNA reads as TGTGCCAGCAGCGTAGGGGGATTTAGCAATCAGCCCCAGCATTTT.

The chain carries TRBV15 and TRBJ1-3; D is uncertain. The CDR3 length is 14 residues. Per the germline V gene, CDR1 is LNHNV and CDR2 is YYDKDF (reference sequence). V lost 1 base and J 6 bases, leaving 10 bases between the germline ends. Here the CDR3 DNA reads TGTGCCACCAGCAGAGTGGACGGAAAAAACACCATATATTTT. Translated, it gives CATSRVDGKNTIYF.

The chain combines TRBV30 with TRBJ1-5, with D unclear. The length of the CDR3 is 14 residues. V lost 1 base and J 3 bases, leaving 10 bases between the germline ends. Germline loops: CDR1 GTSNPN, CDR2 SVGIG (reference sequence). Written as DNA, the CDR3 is TGTGCCTGGAGTGGAGTGGCTAACAATCAGCCCCAGCATTTT. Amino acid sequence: CAWSGVANNQPQHF.

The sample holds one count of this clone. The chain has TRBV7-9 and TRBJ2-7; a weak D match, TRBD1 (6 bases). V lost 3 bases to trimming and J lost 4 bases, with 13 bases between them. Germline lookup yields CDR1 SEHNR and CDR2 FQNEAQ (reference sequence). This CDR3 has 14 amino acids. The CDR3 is CASSLTGSGYEQYF. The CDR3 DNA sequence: TGTGCCAGCAGCTTGACAGGCTCAGGGTACGAGCAGTACTTC.

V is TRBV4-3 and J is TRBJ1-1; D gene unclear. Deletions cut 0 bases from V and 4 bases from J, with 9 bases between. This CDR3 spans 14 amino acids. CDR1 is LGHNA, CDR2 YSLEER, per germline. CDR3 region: CASSQDFRSTEAFF. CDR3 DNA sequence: TGCGCCAGCAGCCAAGATTTCCGGAGCACTGAAGCTTTCTTT.

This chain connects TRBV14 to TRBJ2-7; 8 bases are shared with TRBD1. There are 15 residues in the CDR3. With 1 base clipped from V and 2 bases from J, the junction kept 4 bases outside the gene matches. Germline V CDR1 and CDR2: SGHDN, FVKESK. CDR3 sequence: CASSQASTGAYEQYF. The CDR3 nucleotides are TGTGCCAGCAGCCAAGCATCGACAGGGGCCTACGAGCAGTACTTC.

The CDR3 loop reads CASSLGQGHQGYTF. Written as DNA, the CDR3 is TGTGCCAGCAGCCTGGGACAGGGGCACCAGGGCTACACCTTC. The rearrangement uses TRBV7-9 and TRBJ1-2; 10 bases line up with TRBD1. J gave up 8 bases and V 5 bases, and 8 bases lay outside the gene matches. CDR1 and CDR2 from the germline V gene are SEHNR and FQNEAQ (reference sequence). The CDR3 sequence is 14 residues long.

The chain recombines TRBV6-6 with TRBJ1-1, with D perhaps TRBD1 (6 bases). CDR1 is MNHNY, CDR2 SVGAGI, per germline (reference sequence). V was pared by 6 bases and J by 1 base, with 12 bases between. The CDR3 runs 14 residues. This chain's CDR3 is CASRGAGENTEAFF. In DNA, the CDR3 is TGTGCCAGCAGGGGCGCAGGGGAGAACACTGAAGCTTTCTTT.

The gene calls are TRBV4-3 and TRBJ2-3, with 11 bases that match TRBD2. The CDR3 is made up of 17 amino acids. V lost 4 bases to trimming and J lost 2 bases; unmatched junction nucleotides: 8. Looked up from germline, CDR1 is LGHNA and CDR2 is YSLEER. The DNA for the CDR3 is TGCGCCAGCAGCCTGAAAGCTAGCGGGGGGTCCACAGATACGCAGTATTTT. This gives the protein CASSLKASGGSTDTQYF.

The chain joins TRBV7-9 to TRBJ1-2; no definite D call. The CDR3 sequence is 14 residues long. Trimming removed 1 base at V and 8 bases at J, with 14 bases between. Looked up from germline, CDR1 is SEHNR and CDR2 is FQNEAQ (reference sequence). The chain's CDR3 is CASSLGEGGFGYTF. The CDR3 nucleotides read TGTGCCAGCAGCTTAGGGGAGGGAGGTTTCGGCTACACCTTC.

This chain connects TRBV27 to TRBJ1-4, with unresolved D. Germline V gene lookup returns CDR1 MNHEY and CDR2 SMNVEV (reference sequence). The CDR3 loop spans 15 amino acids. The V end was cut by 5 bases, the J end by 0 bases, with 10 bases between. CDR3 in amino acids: CASSPLGPTNEKLFF. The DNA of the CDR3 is TGTGCCAGCAGTCCCCTTGGTCCAACTAATGAAAAACTGTTTTTT.

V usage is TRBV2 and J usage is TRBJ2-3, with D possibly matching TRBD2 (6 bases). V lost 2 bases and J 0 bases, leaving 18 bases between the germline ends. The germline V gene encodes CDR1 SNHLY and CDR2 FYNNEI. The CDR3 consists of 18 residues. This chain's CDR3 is CASSEFYGEEISTDTQYF. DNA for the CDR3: TGTGCCAGCAGTGAATTTTACGGGGAGGAGATAAGCACAGATACGCAGTATTTT. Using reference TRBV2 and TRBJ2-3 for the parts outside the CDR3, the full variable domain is EPEVTQTPSHQVTQMGQEVILRCVPISNHLYFYWYRQILGQKVEFLVSFYNNEISEKSEIFDDQFSVERPDGSNFTLKIRSTKLEDSAMYFCASSEFYGEEISTDTQYFGPGTRLTVL.

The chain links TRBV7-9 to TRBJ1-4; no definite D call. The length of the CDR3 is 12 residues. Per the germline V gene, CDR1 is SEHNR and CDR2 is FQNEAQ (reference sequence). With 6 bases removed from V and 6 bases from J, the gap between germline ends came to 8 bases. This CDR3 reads CASRQEDEKLFF. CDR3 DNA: TGTGCCAGCAGGCAAGAGGATGAAAAACTGTTTTTT. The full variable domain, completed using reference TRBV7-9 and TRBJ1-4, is DTGVSQNPRHKITKRGQNVTFRCDPISEHNRLYWYRQTLGQGPEFLTYFQNEAQLEKSRLLSDRFSAERPKGSFSTLEIQRTEQGDSAMYLCASRQEDEKLFFGSGTQLSVL.

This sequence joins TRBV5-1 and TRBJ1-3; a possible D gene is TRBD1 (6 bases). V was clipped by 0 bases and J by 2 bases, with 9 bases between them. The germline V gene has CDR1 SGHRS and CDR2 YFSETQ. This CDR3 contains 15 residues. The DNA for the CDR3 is TGCGCCAGCAGCTTGGCCGGGGGGCCTGGAAACACCATATATTTT. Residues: CASSLAGGPGNTIYF.

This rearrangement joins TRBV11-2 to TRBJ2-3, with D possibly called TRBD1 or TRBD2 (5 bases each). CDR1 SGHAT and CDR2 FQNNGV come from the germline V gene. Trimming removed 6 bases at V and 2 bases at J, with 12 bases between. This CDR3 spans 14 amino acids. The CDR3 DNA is TGTGCCAGCAGTATCCTGGGGACCACAGATACGCAGTATTTT. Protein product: CASSILGTTDTQYF. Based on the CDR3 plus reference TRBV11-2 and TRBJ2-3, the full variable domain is EAGVAQSPRYKIIEKRQSVAFWCNPISGHATLYWYQQILGQGPKLLIQFQNNGVVDDSQLPKDRFSAERLKGVDSTLKIQPAKLEDSAVYLCASSILGTTDTQYFGPGTRLTVL.

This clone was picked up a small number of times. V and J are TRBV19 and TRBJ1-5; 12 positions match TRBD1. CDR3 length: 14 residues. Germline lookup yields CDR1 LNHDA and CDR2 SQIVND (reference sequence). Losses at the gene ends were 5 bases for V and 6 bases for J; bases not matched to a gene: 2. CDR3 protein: CASSGTGGSQPQHF. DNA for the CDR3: TGTGCCAGTAGTGGGACAGGGGGCAGTCAGCCCCAGCATTTT.